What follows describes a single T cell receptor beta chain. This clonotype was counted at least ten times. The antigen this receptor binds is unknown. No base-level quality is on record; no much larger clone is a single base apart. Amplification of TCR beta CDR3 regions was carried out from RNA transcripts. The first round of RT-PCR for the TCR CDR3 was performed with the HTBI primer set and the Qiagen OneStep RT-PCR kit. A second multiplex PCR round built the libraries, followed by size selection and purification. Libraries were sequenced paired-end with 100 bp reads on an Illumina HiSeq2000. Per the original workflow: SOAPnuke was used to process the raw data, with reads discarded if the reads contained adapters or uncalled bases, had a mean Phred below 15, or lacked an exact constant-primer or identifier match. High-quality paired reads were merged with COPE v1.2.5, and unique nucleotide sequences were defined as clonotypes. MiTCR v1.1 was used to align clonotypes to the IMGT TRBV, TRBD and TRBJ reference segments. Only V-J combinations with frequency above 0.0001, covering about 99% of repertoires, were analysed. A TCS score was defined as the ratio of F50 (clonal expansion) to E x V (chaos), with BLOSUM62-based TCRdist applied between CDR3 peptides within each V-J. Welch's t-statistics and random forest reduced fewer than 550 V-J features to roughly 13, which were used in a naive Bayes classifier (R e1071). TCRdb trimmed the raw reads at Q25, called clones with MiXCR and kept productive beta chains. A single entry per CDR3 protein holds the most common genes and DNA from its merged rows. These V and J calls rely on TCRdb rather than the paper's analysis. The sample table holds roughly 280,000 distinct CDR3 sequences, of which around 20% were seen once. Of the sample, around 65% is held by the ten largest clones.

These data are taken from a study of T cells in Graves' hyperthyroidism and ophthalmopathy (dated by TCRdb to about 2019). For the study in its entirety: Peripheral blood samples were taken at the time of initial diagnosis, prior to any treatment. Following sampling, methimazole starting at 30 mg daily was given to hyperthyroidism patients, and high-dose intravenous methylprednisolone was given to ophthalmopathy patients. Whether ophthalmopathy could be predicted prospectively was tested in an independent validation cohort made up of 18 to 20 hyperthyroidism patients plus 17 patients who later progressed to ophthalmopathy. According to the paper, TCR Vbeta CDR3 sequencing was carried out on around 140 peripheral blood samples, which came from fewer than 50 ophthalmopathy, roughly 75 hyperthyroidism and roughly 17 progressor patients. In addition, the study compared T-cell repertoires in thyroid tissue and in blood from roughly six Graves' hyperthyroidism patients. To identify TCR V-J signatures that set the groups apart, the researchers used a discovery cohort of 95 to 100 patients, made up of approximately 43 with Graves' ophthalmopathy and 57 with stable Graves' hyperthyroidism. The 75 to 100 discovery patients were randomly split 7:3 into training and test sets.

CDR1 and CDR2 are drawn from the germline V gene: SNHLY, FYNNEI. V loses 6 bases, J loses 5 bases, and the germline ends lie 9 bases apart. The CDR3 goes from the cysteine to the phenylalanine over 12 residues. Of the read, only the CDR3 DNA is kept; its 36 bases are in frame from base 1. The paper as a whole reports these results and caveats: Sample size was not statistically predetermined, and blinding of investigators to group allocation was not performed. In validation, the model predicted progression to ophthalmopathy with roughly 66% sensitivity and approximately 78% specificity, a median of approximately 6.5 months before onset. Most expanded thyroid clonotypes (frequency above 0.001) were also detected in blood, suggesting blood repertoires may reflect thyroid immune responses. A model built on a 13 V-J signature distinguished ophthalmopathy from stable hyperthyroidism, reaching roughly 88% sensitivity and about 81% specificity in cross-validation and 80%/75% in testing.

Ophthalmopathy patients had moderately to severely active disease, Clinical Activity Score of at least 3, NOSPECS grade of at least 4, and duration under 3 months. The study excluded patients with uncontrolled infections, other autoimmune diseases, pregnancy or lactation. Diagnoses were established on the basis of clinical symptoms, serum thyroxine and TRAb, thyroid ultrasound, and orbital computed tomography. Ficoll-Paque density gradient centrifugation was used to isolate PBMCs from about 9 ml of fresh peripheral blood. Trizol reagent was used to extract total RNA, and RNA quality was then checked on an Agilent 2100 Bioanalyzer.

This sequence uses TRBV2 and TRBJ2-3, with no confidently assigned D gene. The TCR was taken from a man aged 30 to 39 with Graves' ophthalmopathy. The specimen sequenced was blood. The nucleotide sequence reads TGTGCCAGCAGCCCCATGGGAGATACGCAGTATTTT. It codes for CASSPMGDTQYF. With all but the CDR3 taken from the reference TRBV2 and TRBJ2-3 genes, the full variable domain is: EPEVTQTPSHQVTQMGQEVILRCVPISNHLYFYWYRQILGQKVEFLVSFYNNEISEKSEIFDDQFSVERPDGSNFTLKIRSTKLEDSAMYFCASSPMGDTQYFGPGTRLTVL.